This T cell receptor beta chain derives from a study of response to subunit inactivated influenza vaccine. TCRdb fed the RT-PCR reads into MiXCR, producing one record per CDR3 protein. Among more than 550,000 distinct CDR3 sequences listed, around 11% were seen once. In this sample, this clonotype turned up a few times. The antigen is unknown. Study-wide results and limits: Authors proposed each seasonal influenza vaccination draws in few new T cells.

The CDR3 runs to 15 residues. V lost 5 bases and J 4 bases, leaving 14 bases between the germline ends. Sequencing used PBMCs from blood, obtained on the day of vaccination. The receptor was isolated from a man in his forties or fifties who received an inactivated influenza vaccine. The rearrangement uses TRBV12-3 or TRBV12-4 and TRBJ2-2; D is possibly TRBD2 (5 bases). The CDR3 DNA follows: TGTGCCAGCAGTGCACGGGGATGGGGCACCGGGGAGCTGTTTTTT. It codes for CASSARGWGTGELFF.